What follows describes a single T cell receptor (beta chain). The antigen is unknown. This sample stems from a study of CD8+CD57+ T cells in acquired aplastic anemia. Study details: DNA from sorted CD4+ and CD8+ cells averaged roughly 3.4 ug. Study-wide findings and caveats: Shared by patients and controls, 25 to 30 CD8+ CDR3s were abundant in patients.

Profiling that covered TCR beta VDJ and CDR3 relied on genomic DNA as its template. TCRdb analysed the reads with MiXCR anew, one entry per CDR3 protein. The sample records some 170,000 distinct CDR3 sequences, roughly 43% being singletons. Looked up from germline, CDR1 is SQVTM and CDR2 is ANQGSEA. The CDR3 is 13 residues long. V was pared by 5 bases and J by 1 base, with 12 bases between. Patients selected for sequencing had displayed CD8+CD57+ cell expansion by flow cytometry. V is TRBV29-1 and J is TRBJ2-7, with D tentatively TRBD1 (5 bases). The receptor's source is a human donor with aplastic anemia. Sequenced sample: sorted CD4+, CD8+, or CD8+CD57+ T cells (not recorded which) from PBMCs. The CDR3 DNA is TGCAGCGTTCAAGGGGCAACGTCCTACGAGCAGTACTTC. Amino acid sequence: CSVQGATSYEQYF.